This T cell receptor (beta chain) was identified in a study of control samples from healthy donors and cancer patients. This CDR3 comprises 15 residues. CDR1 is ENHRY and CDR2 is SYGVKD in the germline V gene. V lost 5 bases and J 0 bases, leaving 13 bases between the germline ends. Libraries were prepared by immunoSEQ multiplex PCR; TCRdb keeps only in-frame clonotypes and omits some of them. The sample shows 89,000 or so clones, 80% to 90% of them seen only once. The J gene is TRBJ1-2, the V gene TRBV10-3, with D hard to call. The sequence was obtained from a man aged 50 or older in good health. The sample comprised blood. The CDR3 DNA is TGTGCCATCAGTTACAACGGGGTATCTAACTATGGCTACACCTTC. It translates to CAISYNGVSNYGYTF.